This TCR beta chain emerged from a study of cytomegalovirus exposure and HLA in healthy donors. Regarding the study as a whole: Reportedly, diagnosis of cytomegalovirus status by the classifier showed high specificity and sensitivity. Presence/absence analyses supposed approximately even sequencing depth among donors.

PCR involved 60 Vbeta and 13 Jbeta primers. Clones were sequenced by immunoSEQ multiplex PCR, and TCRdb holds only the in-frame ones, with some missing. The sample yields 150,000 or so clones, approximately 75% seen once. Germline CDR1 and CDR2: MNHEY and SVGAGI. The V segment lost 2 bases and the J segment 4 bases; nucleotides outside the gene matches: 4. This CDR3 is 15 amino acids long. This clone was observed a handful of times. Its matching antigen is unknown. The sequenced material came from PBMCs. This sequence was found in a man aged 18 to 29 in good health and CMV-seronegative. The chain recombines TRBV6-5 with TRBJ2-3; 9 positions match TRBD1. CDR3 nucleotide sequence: TGTGCCAGCAGTTACGGGACAGGGAACGCAGATACGCAGTATTTT. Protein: CASSYGTGNADTQYF.